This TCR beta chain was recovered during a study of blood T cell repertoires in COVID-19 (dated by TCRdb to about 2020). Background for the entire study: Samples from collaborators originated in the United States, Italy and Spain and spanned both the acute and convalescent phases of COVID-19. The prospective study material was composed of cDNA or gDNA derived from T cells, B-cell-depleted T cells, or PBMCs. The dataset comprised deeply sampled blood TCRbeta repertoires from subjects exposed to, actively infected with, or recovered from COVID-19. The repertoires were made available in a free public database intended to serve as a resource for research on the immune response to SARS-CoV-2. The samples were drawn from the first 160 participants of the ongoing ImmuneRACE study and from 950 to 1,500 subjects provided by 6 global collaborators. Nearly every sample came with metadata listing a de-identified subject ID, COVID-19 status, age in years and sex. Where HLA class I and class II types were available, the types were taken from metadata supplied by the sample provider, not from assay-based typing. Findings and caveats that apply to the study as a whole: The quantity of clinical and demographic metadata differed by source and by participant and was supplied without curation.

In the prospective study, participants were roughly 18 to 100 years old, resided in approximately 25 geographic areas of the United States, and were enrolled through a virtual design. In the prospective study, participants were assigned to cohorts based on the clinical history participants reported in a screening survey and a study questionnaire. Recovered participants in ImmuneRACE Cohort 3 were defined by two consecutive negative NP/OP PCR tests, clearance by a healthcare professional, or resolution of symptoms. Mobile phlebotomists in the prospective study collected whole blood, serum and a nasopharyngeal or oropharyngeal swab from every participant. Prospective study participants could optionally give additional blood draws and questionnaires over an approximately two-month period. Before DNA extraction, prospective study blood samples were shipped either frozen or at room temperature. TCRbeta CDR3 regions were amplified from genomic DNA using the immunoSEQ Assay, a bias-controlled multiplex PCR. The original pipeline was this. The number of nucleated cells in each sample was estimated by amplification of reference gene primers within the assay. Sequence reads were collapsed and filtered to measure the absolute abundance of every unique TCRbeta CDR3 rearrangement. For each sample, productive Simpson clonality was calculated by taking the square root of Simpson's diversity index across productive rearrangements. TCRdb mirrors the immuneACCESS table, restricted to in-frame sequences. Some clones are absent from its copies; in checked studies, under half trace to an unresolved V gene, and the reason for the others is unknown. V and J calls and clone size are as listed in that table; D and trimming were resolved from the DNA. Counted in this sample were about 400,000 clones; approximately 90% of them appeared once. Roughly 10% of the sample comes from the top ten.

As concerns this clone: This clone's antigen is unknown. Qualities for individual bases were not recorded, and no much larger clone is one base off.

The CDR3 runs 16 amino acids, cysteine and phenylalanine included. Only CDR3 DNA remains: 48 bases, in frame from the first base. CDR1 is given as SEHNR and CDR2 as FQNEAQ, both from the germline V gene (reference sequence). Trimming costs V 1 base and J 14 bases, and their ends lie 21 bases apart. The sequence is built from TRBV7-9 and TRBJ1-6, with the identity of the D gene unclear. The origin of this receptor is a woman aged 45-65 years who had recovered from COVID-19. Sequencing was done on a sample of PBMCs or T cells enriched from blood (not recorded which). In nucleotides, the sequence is TGTGCCAGCAGCTTAGAAGGCCCGGGGTTGGGCCCCTCCCTCCACTTT. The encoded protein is CASSLEGPGLGPSLHF.